The TCR beta chain under discussion was sequenced for a study of radiation and T cells in renal cell carcinoma. Overall study findings and caveats: Top tumor clonotypes rose in blood 2 weeks post-radiation, then contracted.

Libraries were prepared by immunoSEQ multiplex PCR; TCRdb keeps only in-frame clonotypes and omits some of them. The data hold roughly 160,000 clones, with 88% observed a single time. The CDR3 spans 15 residues. After removal of 4 bases from V and 4 bases from J, the junction contained 10 bases not matched to a gene. Germline loops: CDR1 SQVTM, CDR2 ANQGSEA. This sample's time point: blood 4 weeks post-SBRT, at nephrectomy. Treatment meaning: 15 Gy SBRT to primary tumor, nephrectomy 4 weeks later. Nephrectomy followed 15 Gy stereotactic body radiation by 4 weeks. After SBRT, blood was collected at 2 and 4 weeks, plus baseline. This renal cell carcinoma was of the clear cell type. In regard to this clone: Its antigen is undetermined.

Sequencing used blood, obtained from a patient whose treatment included radiotherapy and nephrectomy. The chain couples TRBV29-1 to TRBJ2-5; 9 bases agree with TRBD1. The TCR was taken from a woman aged 45-60 years with renal cell carcinoma. The CDR3 loop reads CSVGPGTGNGETQYF. The CDR3 DNA reads TGCAGCGTTGGACCCGGGACAGGGAATGGAGAGACCCAGTACTTC.